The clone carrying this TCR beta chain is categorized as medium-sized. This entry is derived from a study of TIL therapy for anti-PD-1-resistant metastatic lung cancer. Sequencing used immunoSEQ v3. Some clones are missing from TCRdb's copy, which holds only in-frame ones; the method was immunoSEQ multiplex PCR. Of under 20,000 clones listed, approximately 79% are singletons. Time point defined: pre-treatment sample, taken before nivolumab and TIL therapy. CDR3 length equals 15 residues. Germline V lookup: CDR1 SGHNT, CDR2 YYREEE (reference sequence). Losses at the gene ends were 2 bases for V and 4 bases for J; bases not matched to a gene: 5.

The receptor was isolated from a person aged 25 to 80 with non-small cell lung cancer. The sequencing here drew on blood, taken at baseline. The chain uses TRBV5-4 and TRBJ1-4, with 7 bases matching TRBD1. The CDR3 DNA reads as TGTGCCAGCAGCTTCAACAGGGGCCTTAATGAAAAACTGTTTTTT. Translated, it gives CASSFNRGLNEKLFF.